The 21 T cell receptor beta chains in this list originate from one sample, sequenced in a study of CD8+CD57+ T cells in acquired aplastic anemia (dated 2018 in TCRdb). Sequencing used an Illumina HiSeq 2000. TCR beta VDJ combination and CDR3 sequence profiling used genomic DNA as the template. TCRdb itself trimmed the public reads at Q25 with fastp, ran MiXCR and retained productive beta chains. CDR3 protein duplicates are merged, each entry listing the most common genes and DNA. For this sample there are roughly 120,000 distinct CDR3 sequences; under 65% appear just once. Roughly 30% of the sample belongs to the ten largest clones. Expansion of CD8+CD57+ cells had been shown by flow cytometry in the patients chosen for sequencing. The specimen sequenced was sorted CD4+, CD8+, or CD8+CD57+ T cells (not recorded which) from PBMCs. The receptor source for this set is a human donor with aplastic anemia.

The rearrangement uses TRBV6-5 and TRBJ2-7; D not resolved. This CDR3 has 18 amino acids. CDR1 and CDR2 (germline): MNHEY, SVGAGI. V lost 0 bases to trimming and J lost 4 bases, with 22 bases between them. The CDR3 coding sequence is TGTGCCAGCAGTTACTCCCTCGGAGAGAACCAACCCTTTTACGAGCAGTACTTC. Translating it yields CASSYSLGENQPFYEQYF.

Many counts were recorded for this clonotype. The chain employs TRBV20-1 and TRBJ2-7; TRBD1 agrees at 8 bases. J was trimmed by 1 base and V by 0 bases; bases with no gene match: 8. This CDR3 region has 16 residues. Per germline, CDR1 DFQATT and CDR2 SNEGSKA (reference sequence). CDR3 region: CSARDLQGVRSYEQYF. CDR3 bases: TGCAGTGCTAGAGATCTACAGGGGGTGCGGTCCTACGAGCAGTACTTC.

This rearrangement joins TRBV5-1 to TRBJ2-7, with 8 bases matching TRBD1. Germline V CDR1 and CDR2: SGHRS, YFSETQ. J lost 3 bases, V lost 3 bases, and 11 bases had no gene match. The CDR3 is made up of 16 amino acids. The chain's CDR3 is CASSSIGDRTYYEQYF. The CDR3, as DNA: TGCGCCAGCAGCTCCATCGGGGACAGGACCTACTACGAGCAGTACTTC.

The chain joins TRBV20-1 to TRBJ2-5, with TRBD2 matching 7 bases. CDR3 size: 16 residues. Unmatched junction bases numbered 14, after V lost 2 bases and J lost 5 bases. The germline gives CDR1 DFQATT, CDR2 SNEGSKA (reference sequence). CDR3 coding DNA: TGCAGTGCTAGACAACTAGCGCCCGATTTAGGGGAGACCCAGTACTTC. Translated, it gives CSARQLAPDLGETQYF.

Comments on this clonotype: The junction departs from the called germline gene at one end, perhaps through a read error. CDR3 in amino acids: CASSPFTNTQYF. The CDR3 region has the DNA TGTGCCAGCAGTCCCTTCACAAATACGCAGTATTTT. The chain is built from TRBV14 and TRBJ2-3; the D is unclear. The germline V gene encodes CDR1 SGHDN and CDR2 FVKESK. This CDR3 is built from 12 residues.

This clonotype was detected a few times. DNA of the CDR3: TGTGCCAGCAGCTTAGGACAGGGCCCTCAAGAGACCCAGTACTTC. As protein: CASSLGQGPQETQYF. The rearrangement links TRBV7-9 to TRBJ2-5; 7 bases line up with TRBD1. Per germline, CDR1 SEHNR and CDR2 FQNEAQ (reference sequence). Trimming cost V 1 base and J 2 bases; bases outside gene matches: 4. The CDR3 runs to 15 residues.

CDR3 DNA sequence: TGTGCCAGCAGTGAAGCCATTCAGCCCCAGCATTTT. Residues: CASSEAIQPQHF. This chain joins TRBV2 and TRBJ1-5; D ambiguous. V lost 0 bases to trimming and J lost 6 bases, with 3 bases between them. The CDR3 totals 12 residues. Per the germline V gene, CDR1 is SNHLY and CDR2 is FYNNEI.

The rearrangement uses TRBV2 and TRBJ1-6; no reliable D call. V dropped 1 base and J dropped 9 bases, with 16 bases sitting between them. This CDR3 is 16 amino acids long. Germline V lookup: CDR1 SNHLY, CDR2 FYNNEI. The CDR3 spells CASSEEDLRSGSPLHF. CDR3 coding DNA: TGTGCCAGCAGTGAAGAAGACCTTAGGTCGGGTTCACCCCTCCACTTT.

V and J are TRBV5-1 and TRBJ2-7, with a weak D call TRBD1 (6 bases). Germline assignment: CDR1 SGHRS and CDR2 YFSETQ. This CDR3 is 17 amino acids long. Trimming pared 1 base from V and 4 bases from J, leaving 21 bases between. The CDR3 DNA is TGCGCCAGCAGCTTGAGTTCAGTGGGGGCCCGGGTATACGAGCAGTACTTC. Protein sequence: CASSLSSVGARVYEQYF.

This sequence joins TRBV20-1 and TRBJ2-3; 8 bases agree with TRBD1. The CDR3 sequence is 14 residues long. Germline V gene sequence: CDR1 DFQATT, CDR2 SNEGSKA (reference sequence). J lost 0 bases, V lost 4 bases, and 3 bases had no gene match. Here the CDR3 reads CSATRTGSTDTQYF. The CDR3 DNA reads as TGCAGTGCTACCAGGACAGGGAGCACAGATACGCAGTATTTT.

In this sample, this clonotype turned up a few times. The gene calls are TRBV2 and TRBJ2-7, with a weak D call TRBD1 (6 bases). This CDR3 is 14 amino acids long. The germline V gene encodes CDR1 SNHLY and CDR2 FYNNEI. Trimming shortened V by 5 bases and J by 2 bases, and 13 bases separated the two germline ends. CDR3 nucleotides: TGTGCCAGCAGTCAAGGTACAGGGACCTACGAGCAGTACTTC. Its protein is CASSQGTGTYEQYF.

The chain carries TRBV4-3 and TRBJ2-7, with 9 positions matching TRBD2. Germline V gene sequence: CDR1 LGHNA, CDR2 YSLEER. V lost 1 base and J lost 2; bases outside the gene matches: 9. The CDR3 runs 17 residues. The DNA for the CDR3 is TGCGCCAGCAGCCAAGGGTATCGAGCGGGAGGTACCTACGAGCAGTACTTC. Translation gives CASSQGYRAGGTYEQYF.

CDR3 sequence (DNA): TGCAGTGCTACATGGATGGACAGAAGCAATCAGCCCCAGCATTTT. Translating it yields CSATWMDRSNQPQHF. The V call is TRBV20-1, the J call TRBJ1-5; D possibly corresponds to TRBD1 (6 bases). The CDR3 runs 15 residues. Trimming shortened V by 4 bases and J by 1 base, and 14 bases separated the two germline ends. CDR1 and CDR2 from the germline V gene are DFQATT and SNEGSKA (reference sequence).

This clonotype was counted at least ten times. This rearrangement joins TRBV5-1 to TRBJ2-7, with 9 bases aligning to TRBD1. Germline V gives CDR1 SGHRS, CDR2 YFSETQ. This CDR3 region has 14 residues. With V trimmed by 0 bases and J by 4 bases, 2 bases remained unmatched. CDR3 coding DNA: TGCGCCAGCAGCTTGGGACAGGGGGAATACGAGCAGTACTTC. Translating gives CASSLGQGEYEQYF.

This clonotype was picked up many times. CDR3 sequence reads: CSAREASGRVHEQFF. The CDR3 DNA follows: TGCAGTGCTAGAGAGGCTAGCGGGAGAGTACATGAGCAGTTCTTC. This rearrangement joins TRBV20-1 to TRBJ2-1; 10 bases are a match to TRBD2. CDR3 size: 15 residues. The ends lost 0 bases at V and 8 bases at J; junction bases unmatched: 7. Germline-derived CDR1 and CDR2 are DFQATT and SNEGSKA (reference sequence).

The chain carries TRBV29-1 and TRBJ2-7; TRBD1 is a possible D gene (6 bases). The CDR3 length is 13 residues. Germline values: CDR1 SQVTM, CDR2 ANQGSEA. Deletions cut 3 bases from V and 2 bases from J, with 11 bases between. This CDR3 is CSVELDSAYEQYF. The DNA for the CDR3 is TGCAGCGTTGAGTTGGACAGCGCCTACGAGCAGTACTTC.

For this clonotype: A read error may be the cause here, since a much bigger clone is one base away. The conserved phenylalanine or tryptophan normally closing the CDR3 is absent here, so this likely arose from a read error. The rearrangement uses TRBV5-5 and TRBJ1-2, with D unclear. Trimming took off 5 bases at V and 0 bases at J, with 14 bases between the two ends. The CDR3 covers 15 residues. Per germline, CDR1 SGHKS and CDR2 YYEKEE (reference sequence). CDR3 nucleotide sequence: TGTGCCAGCAGGCGGGGTGGGGAAGCTAACTATGGCTACACCCTC. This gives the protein CASRRGGEANYGYTL.

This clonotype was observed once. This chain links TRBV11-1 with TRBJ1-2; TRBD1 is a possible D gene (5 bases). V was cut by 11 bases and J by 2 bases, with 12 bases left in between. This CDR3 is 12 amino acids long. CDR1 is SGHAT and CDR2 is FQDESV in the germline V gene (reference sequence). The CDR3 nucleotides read TGTGCCTCGGGAGGGGTGAACTATGGCTACACCTTC. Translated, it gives CASGGVNYGYTF. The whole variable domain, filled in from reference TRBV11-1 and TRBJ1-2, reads EAEVAQSPRYKITEKSQAVAFWCDPISGHATLYWYRQILGQGPELLVQFQDESVVDDSQLPKDRFSAERLKGVDSTLKIQPAELGDSAMYLCASGGVNYGYTFGSGTRLTVV.

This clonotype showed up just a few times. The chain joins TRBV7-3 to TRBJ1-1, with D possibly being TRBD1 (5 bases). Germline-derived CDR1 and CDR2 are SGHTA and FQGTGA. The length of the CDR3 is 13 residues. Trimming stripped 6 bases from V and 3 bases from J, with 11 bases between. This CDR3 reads CASSHDSDTEAFF. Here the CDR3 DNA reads TGTGCCAGCAGTCACGACAGTGACACTGAAGCTTTCTTT.

The CDR3 sequence is CASSVQGTDTQYF. DNA for the CDR3: TGTGCCAGTAGTGTACAGGGCACAGATACGCAGTATTTT. The chain joins TRBV19 to TRBJ2-3, with D possibly matching TRBD1 (5 bases). The CDR3 spans 13 residues. Germline-derived CDR1 and CDR2 are LNHDA and SQIVND (reference sequence). Deletions cut 5 bases from V and 1 base from J, with 7 bases between. The full variable domain, with the rest looked up from reference TRBV19 and TRBJ2-3, is DGGITQSPKYLFRKEGQNVTLSCEQNLNHDAMYWYRQDPGQGLRLIYYSQIVNDFQKGDIAEGYSVSREKKESFPLTVTSAQKNPTAFYLCASSVQGTDTQYFGPGTRLTVL.

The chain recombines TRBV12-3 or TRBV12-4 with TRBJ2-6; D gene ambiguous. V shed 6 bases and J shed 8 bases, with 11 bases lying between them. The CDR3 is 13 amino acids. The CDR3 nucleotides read TGTGCCAGCAGCGCCCTGACATCCAACGTCCTGACTTTC. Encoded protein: CASSALTSNVLTF.